Listed below are T cell receptor beta chains from one sample, sequenced in a study of cytomegalovirus exposure and HLA in healthy donors. The repertoire was sequenced with immunoSEQ multiplex PCR; TCRdb's copy has only in-frame clones and lacks some. The sample shows roughly 160,000 clones, 60% to 80% of them seen only once. The source material was PBMCs. Every receptor here comes from a man over 45 in good health and CMV-seropositive. Each CDR3 is given with its conserved first and last residue. The D gene is left open where the match is weak. Clone size is stated in some rows and not others, as once, few, many or a class when expanded.

length	J	D	size	V	DNA	CDR3
14	TRBJ1-4	TRBD1	once	TRBV28	TGTGCCAGCAGTCCGGGACAGGGGGGTGAAAAACTGTTTTTT	CASSPGQGGEKLFF
15	TRBJ2-3	NA	few	TRBV6-1	TGTGCCAGCAGGTTGACTAACCCTAGCACAGATACGCAGTATTTT	CASRLTNPSTDTQYF
12	TRBJ2-4	NA	NA	TRBV6-1	TGTGCCAGCAGTGGAAGGAGAAACATTCAGTACTTC	CASSGRRNIQYF
14	TRBJ1-1	NA	NA	TRBV7-9	TGTGCCAGCAGCTTATTCTTAGTGAACACTGAAGCTTTCTTT	CASSLFLVNTEAFF
16	TRBJ1-1	NA	once	TRBV5-1	TGCGCCAGCAGCTTGTGGCAGGGAAGGCAGAACACTGAAGCTTTCTTT	CASSLWQGRQNTEAFF
12	TRBJ2-7	NA	NA	TRBV18	TGTGCCAGCTCAACAGGGTCTCACGAGCAGTACTTC	CASSTGSHEQYF
15	TRBJ1-4	NA	NA	TRBV4-1	TGCGCCAGCAGCCAAGATCCAGGGATTAATGAAAAACTGTTTTTT	CASSQDPGINEKLFF
13	TRBJ1-1	TRBD1	NA	TRBV25-1	TGTGCCAGCGGGGGACAGGGGAACACTGAAGCTTTCTTT	CASGGQGNTEAFF
15	TRBJ2-3	TRBD1	NA	TRBV27	TGTGCCAGCAGTTTACGGGACAGGGTAACAGATACGCAGTATTTT	CASSLRDRVTDTQYF
13	TRBJ2-7	NA	NA	TRBV18	TGTGCCAGCTCACCCGGGACACAGTACGAGCAGTACTTC	CASSPGTQYEQYF
14	TRBJ2-1	TRBD2	NA	TRBV7-6	TGTGCCAGCAGCTTACCGGCGGGGGGCTATGAGCAGTTCTTC	CASSLPAGGYEQFF
14	TRBJ2-3	TRBD2	once	TRBV7-8	TGTGCCAGCAACGGGGGGGCGGGCACAGATACGCAGTATTTT	CASNGGAGTDTQYF
14	TRBJ2-1	NA	NA	TRBV18	TGTGCCAGCTCACCAGGAGTAGGAAACAATGAGCAGTTCTTC	CASSPGVGNNEQFF
14	TRBJ1-1	TRBD1	NA	TRBV29-1	TGCAGCGTTGGAAAGGGGGCTTCAAACACTGAAGCTTTCTTT	CSVGKGASNTEAFF
11	TRBJ1-4	NA	NA	TRBV5-1	TGCGCCAGCAGCTACGGAGGCGAACTGTTTTTT	CASSYGGELFF
17	TRBJ1-5	NA	NA	TRBV7-8	TGTGCCAGCAGCTCCCCTGGCACGGGTGTCAGCAATCAGCCCCAGCATTTT	CASSSPGTGVSNQPQHF
15	TRBJ2-2	NA	NA	TRBV28	TGTGCCAGCAGTTTAATGATAAGGGGCACCGGGGAGCTGTTTTTT	CASSLMIRGTGELFF